What follows describes a single T cell receptor (beta chain). Controls were healthy donors chosen to match patients in age and sex. This sample was taken from a study of CD8 T cells in Susac syndrome. RNA amounts of about 0.5 to 1 ug underwent reverse transcription with random hexamers. Amplification of TCR beta CDR3 used immunoSEQ multiplex PCR across 54 Vbeta and 13 Jbeta. MiXCR, run by TCRdb on the immunoSEQ multiplex PCR reads, gives a single entry per CDR3 protein. This sample has roughly 130,000 distinct CDR3 sequences; roughly 96% occur once, and the top ten carry more than 0.095%. The germline V and J ends were trimmed by 4 bases and 0 bases, with 10 bases remaining between them. From germline, CDR1 is SGHTA and CDR2 FQGNSA. CDR3 length: 15 residues.

Sequenced sample: CD4+ T cells from PBMCs. This TCR derives from a human donor in good health. V gene TRBV7-2 combines with J gene TRBJ1-5; D is possibly TRBD1 (5 bases). CDR3 sequence (DNA): TGTGCCAGCAGCTCGGACATTTATAGCAATCAGCCCCAGCATTTT. It yields the protein CASSSDIYSNQPQHF.